The 18 T cell receptor beta chains below all came from one sample that was sequenced in a study of beta chain features in type 1 diabetes. The study's findings and limits: All four CD4+ subsets from Type 1 diabetes patients carried moderately but significantly shorter TCRB CDR3s.

The antigens for these receptors are not known. Every bit of the isolated RNA underwent reverse transcription, so sequencing read expressed TCRB transcripts. Libraries were prepared by immunoSEQ multiplex PCR; TCRdb keeps only in-frame clonotypes and omits some of them. The repertoire consists of 120,000 or so clones, with 17% occurring once and the leading ten covering 2.6%. The material sequenced was central memory CD4+ T cells from blood. The receptors originated from a man younger than 35 with type 1 diabetes.

The table lists this clone with many counts. The rearrangement joins TRBV7-2 to TRBJ2-1, with 10 positions matching TRBD2. Trimming removed 6 bases from V and 6 bases from J; junction bases left unmatched: 11. The CDR3 length is 16 residues. CDR1 is SGHTA, CDR2 FQGNSA, per germline. This chain's CDR3 is CASSRNLAGVGNEQFF. CDR3 sequence (DNA): TGTGCCAGCAGTCGAAACCTAGCGGGAGTAGGCAATGAGCAGTTCTTC.

There are a few counts of this clone. This rearrangement joins TRBV2 to TRBJ2-5; D call uncertain. V was trimmed by 4 bases and J by 2 bases, leaving 8 bases between them. The V gene's germline CDR1 is SNHLY and CDR2 FYNNEI. This CDR3 comprises 13 residues. The chain's CDR3 is CASSAIRQETQYF. The DNA of the CDR3 is TGTGCCAGCAGTGCGATCCGGCAAGAGACCCAGTACTTC.

This clone was detected a few times. This chain uses TRBV6-5 with TRBJ1-1, with D hard to call. The CDR3 is 15 amino acids. Germline V lookup: CDR1 MNHEY, CDR2 SVGAGI. V dropped 0 bases and J dropped 1 base, with 9 bases sitting between them. CDR3 DNA sequence: TGTGCCAGCAGTTACTCCTACCTGGGGAACACTGAAGCTTTCTTT. Its translation is CASSYSYLGNTEAFF.

The rearrangement links TRBV28 to TRBJ2-1; D remains ambiguous. Per the germline V gene, CDR1 is MDHEN and CDR2 is SYDVKM. This CDR3 contains 12 residues. V was clipped by 5 bases and J by 9 bases, with 11 bases between them. CDR3 amino acids: CASSALGLEQFF. In nucleotides, the CDR3 is TGTGCCAGCAGTGCCCTAGGGCTTGAGCAGTTCTTC.

This chain's CDR3 is CASSQDVWGPSTDTQYF. The CDR3 DNA sequence: TGTGCCAGCAGCCAAGATGTGTGGGGACCGAGCACAGATACGCAGTATTTT. The chain combines TRBV14 with TRBJ2-3; TRBD1 or TRBD2 may be the D gene (5 bases each). Looked up from germline, CDR1 is SGHDN and CDR2 is FVKESK. The CDR3 length is 17 residues. With 0 bases removed from V and 0 bases from J, the gap between germline ends came to 13 bases. The full variable domain, completed using reference TRBV14 and TRBJ2-3, is EAGVTQFPSHSVIEKGQTVTLRCDPISGHDNLYWYRRVMGKEIKFLLHFVKESKQDESGMPNNRFLAERTGGTYSTLKVQPAELEDSGVYFCASSQDVWGPSTDTQYFGPGTRLTVL.

This clone was counted only a few times. The identical CDR3 is also encoded by other nucleotide sequences in the sample. The V gene is TRBV20-1, the J gene TRBJ2-5; D gene unclear. V lost 5 bases, J lost 5 bases, and 9 bases lay in between. This CDR3 comprises 11 residues. The germline V gene encodes CDR1 DFQATT and CDR2 SNEGSKA (reference sequence). The CDR3 protein is CSARPLETQYF. As DNA, the CDR3 is TGCAGTGCTCGACCCTTGGAGACCCAGTACTTC.

This clone turned up a few times. The J gene is TRBJ2-5, the V gene TRBV7-8; the match to TRBD1 covers 7 bases. CDR1 is SGHVS, CDR2 FQNEAQ, per germline. Unmatched junction bases numbered 7, after V lost 5 bases and J lost 4 bases. CDR3 size: 14 residues. The CDR3 sequence: CASSTNRGAETQYF. CDR3 nucleotides: TGTGCCAGCAGCACAAACAGGGGTGCAGAGACCCAGTACTTC.

The chain is built from TRBV7-9 and TRBJ2-1; 11 bases agree with TRBD2. In germline, CDR1 is SEHNR, CDR2 FQNEAQ (reference sequence). This CDR3 has 19 residues. The V segment lost 5 bases and the J segment 10 bases; nucleotides outside the gene matches: 22. The CDR3 reads CASSLGTSGPRKSPEEQFF. DNA of the CDR3: TGTGCCAGCAGCCTCGGGACTAGCGGCCCACGAAAATCCCCCGAGGAGCAGTTCTTC.

The V call is TRBV6-5, the J call TRBJ2-7; TRBD1 is a possible D gene (6 bases). Deletions cut 2 bases from V and 1 base from J, with 12 bases between. Germline-derived CDR1 and CDR2 are MNHEY and SVGAGI. CDR3 length: 15 amino acids. CDR3 region: CASSYGSTGSYEQYF. The CDR3 DNA is TGTGCCAGCAGTTACGGGTCGACAGGTTCCTACGAGCAGTACTTC.

The CDR3 DNA reads TGTGCCTGGAGTCCCGGGACAGGGACCGAGCAGTTCTTC. Its protein product is CAWSPGTGTEQFF. The rearrangement joins TRBV30 to TRBJ2-1, with 9 bases fitting TRBD1. The CDR3 has 13 amino acids. Germline lookup yields CDR1 GTSNPN and CDR2 SVGIG (reference sequence). Unmatched junction bases numbered 6, after V lost 2 bases and J lost 10 bases.

The chain combines TRBV7-9 with TRBJ2-1; 10 positions match TRBD2. This CDR3 is 15 amino acids long. Germline-derived CDR1 and CDR2 are SEHNR and FQNEAQ (reference sequence). V lost 5 bases and J lost 7; bases outside the gene matches: 8. The CDR3 is CASSLSGRAGNEQFF. The CDR3 region has the DNA TGTGCCAGCAGCCTAAGCGGGAGGGCCGGGAATGAGCAGTTCTTC.

The chain employs TRBV6-8 and TRBJ2-3, with a tentative D call TRBD2 (5 bases). Germline V gene data show CDR1 as MNHGY and CDR2 as SAAAGT. The CDR3 spans 16 residues. The V end lost 6 bases, the J end lost 6 bases, and 22 bases lay between the germline ends. The CDR3 DNA reads as TGTGCCAGCAGCTCTACCCACAGCGGCCGGGCCGATACGCAGTATTTT. This gives the protein CASSSTHSGRADTQYF.

This clone was seen a few times. The rearrangement uses TRBV27 and TRBJ1-1; no reliable D call. This CDR3 comprises 10 residues. Germline values: CDR1 MNHEY, CDR2 SMNVEV (reference sequence). Deletions cut 8 bases from V and 4 bases from J, with 5 bases between. The CDR3 spells CASRRTEAFF. The CDR3 nucleotides read TGTGCCAGCCGGCGCACTGAAGCTTTCTTT.

This clone was counted between two and nine times. The chain links TRBV6-6 to TRBJ2-7, with D possibly called TRBD1 or TRBD2 (5 bases each). This CDR3 is 12 amino acids long. The V gene's germline CDR1 is MNHNY and CDR2 SVGAGI (reference sequence). V lost 8 bases to trimming and J lost 2 bases, with 10 bases between them. CDR3 region: CASEGNTYEQYF. The CDR3 DNA follows: TGTGCCAGCGAGGGGAATACCTACGAGCAGTACTTC.

This clone was recorded at least ten times. The chain joins TRBV7-9 to TRBJ2-1, with TRBD2 matching 15 bases. This CDR3 is built from 17 residues. Germline CDR1 SEHNR, CDR2 FQNEAQ (reference sequence). The junction had 8 bases not matched to a gene; V was cut back by 2 bases and J by 9 bases. DNA of the CDR3: TGTGCCAGCAGCTTACTCGGACTAGCGGGAGGGCCCGGTGAGCAGTTCTTC. Translating it yields CASSLLGLAGGPGEQFF.

V and J are TRBV27 and TRBJ2-3; D may correspond to TRBD1 or TRBD2 (5 bases each). The germline CDR1 and CDR2 sequences are MNHEY and SMNVEV (reference sequence). This CDR3 has 13 amino acids. V shed 10 bases and J shed 0 bases, with 11 bases lying between them. The CDR3 reads CATHRGSTDTQYF. Here the CDR3 DNA reads TGTGCCACCCACCGGGGCAGCACAGATACGCAGTATTTT.

This clone occurred many times. V usage is TRBV10-3 and J usage is TRBJ2-1; 8 nucleotides match TRBD2. Germline V gene lookup returns CDR1 ENHRY and CDR2 SYGVKD. V trimming: 2 bases; J trimming: 3 bases; junction bases outside the gene matches: 3. This CDR3 contains 15 residues. CDR3 protein: CAISEPGLGYNEQFF. The CDR3 region has the DNA TGTGCCATCAGTGAGCCGGGACTAGGCTACAATGAGCAGTTCTTC.

The genes are TRBV7-2 and TRBJ2-1; D unresolved. CDR1 is SGHTA, CDR2 FQGNSA, per germline. Trimming took off 4 bases at V and 10 bases at J, with 14 bases between the two ends. The CDR3 covers 13 residues. As DNA, the CDR3 is TGTGCCAGCAGCTATGACTCGTCTAGGGAGCAGTTCTTC. Protein sequence: CASSYDSSREQFF.